Listed below are T cell receptor beta chains from one sample, sequenced in a study of T cell repertoires in cytomegalovirus infection. A single record per CDR3 protein comes from TCRdb applying MiXCR to the reads. The sample holds 150,000 to 200,000 distinct CDR3 sequences, approximately 30% seen once. The sample consisted of PBMCs. These receptors were obtained from a human donor in good health (CMV status not recorded). Some clones in this sample may be carry-over from other donors' samples. CDR3s include the opening cysteine and the closing phenylalanine or tryptophan. Fields, in order: J gene, CDR3 length, D gene, clone size, V gene, CDR3 DNA, CDR3 protein. D genes are given only for firm matches. Only some rows state a clone size, as once, few, many or a class for expanded clones.

TRBJ1-2 9 NA NA TRBV6-2/TRBV6-3 TGTGCCAGCAGTTACCCTTACACCTTC CASSYPYTF
TRBJ1-1 15 NA few TRBV5-1 TGCGCCAGCAGCTTGGCGGGATTTATGAACACTGAAGCTTTCTTT CASSLAGFMNTEAFF
TRBJ1-1 16 TRBD1 few TRBV19 TGTGCCAGTACCCTCGTGGGTGGGACAGGGGACACTGAAGCTTTCTTT CASTLVGGTGDTEAFF
TRBJ1-2 18 TRBD1 NA TRBV13 TGTGCCAGCAGCTTATTAAGGGGACCGGACAGGGGGCCCTATGGCTACACCTTC CASSLLRGPDRGPYGYTF
TRBJ2-1 14 NA many TRBV7-3 TGTGCCAGCAGCTTAGGGGGCCCCTACAATGAGCAGTTCTTC CASSLGGPYNEQFF
TRBJ2-5 13 NA NA TRBV27 TGTGCCAGCAGTTTAACGTACCAAGAGACCCAGTACTTC CASSLTYQETQYF
TRBJ2-2 14 NA NA TRBV11-3 TGTGCCAGCAGCATCGGGACCGCCAACGGGGAGCTGTTTTTT CASSIGTANGELFF
TRBJ1-1 14 TRBD1 NA TRBV12-3/TRBV12-4 TGTGCCAGCAGCCCACAGGGGATGGGCACTGAAGCTTTCTTT CASSPQGMGTEAFF
TRBJ1-5 15 NA NA TRBV7-6 TGTGCCAGCAGCTCCGTACCGTGGGGCAATCAGCCCCAGCATTTT CASSSVPWGNQPQHF
TRBJ2-2 14 NA few TRBV14 TGTGCCAGCAACCAAGCAGGGGACACCGGGGAGCTGTTTTTT CASNQAGDTGELFF
TRBJ1-1 14 NA NA TRBV12-3/TRBV12-4 TGTGCCAGCAGTTTTAGGGCACCCCCAACTGAAGCTTTCTTT CASSFRAPPTEAFF
TRBJ1-5 15 TRBD1 few TRBV14 TGTGCCAGCAGCCCTGACTCGGACAGGGGGCCTCCCCAGCATTTT CASSPDSDRGPPQHF
TRBJ1-1 17 TRBD1 NA TRBV2 TGTGCCAGCAGTGAAGCCATGCCAGGGGGGGGGGACACTGAAGCTTTCTTT CASSEAMPGGGDTEAFF
TRBJ1-5 13 NA few TRBV15 TGTGCCACCAGCAGAGATAGAAATCAGCCCCAGCATTTT CATSRDRNQPQHF
TRBJ1-1 15 TRBD1 many TRBV7-2 TGTGCCAGCAGCCCAGTACAGGGGAGGTACACTGAAGCTTTCTTT CASSPVQGRYTEAFF
TRBJ1-1 13 NA NA TRBV15 TGTGCCACCAGCAGTAAAGGGGACACTGAAGCTTTCTTT CATSSKGDTEAFF
TRBJ2-7 15 TRBD2 many TRBV7-2 TGTGCCAGCAGCCTGGAGCGGGGGGTGCCTTACGAGCAGTACTTC CASSLERGVPYEQYF
TRBJ2-5 14 NA NA TRBV6-5 TGTGCCAGCAGTTCTCTGCGGGTCCAAGAGACCCAGTACTTC CASSSLRVQETQYF
TRBJ1-1 13 NA NA TRBV7-6 TGTGCCAGCAGCTTAGAGGGCGGCGCTGAAGCTTTCTTT CASSLEGGAEAFF
TRBJ1-1 14 NA NA TRBV20-1 TGCAGTGCTACCGGACCGGGATTTAACACTGAAGCTTTCTTT CSATGPGFNTEAFF
TRBJ1-4 17 NA NA TRBV5-5 TGTGCCAGCAGCCCCTCGGCGGGGGTTCTACCTAATGAAAAACTGTTTTTT CASSPSAGVLPNEKLFF
TRBJ2-7 14 TRBD1 NA TRBV4-3 TGCGCCAGCAGCCCCCAAGAGGGGGCGTATTACCGGTACTTC CASSPQEGAYYRYF
TRBJ2-1 13 TRBD2 NA TRBV20-1 TGCAGTGCCCTAGCGGGGGGTTACAATGAGCAGTCCTTC CSALAGGYNEQSF
TRBJ2-1 16 NA NA TRBV5-1 TGCGCCAGCAGCCCCTGGAGGGGGAGCTCCTACAATGAGCAGTTCTTC CASSPWRGSSYNEQFF
TRBJ1-2 16 NA few TRBV7-3 TGTGCCAGCAGCTCAGGACTCGGGACTTTTAACTATGGCTACACCTTC CASSSGLGTFNYGYTF
TRBJ1-6 15 TRBD1 NA TRBV19 TGTGCCAGTAGTATCGACAGGGCAGGGGAATCACCCCTCCACTTT CASSIDRAGESPLHF
TRBJ2-2 16 NA NA TRBV6-2/TRBV6-3 TGTGCCAGCCGGGGGGCCCGGTATATGAACACCGGGGAGCTGTTTTTT CASRGARYMNTGELFF
TRBJ1-1 15 NA many TRBV7-2 TGTGCCAGCAGCCCTCTGGGTGATATGAACACTGAAGCTTTCTTT CASSPLGDMNTEAFF
TRBJ2-1 14 TRBD2 NA TRBV27 TGTGACAGCAGTCTAGCGGTAGCCGACAATGAGCAGTTCTTC CDSSLAVADNEQFF
TRBJ2-2 15 TRBD2 NA TRBV12-3/TRBV12-4 TGTGCCAGCAGCCCTGGACTAGCGATCACCGGGGAGCTGTTTTTT CASSPGLAITGELFF
TRBJ1-2 15 TRBD1 NA TRBV29-1 TGCAGCGCCGCACCCGGGACAGGGGTATCGGATGGCTACACCTTC CSAAPGTGVSDGYTF
TRBJ2-5 11 NA few TRBV25-1 TGTGCCAGCAGTGTTCAAGAGACCCAGTACTTC CASSVQETQYF
TRBJ2-7 12 NA NA TRBV2 TGTGCCAGCAGTGACAGCCTATACGAGCAGTACTTC CASSDSLYEQYF
TRBJ2-5 14 NA many TRBV7-8 TGTGCCAGCAGCTTAGCGCGAGGGGCAGAGACCCAGTACTTC CASSLARGAETQYF
TRBJ2-7 13 NA few TRBV7-3 TGTGCCAGCAGCTTGGGGGTCCCCTACGAGCAGTACTTC CASSLGVPYEQYF
TRBJ2-2 14 NA few TRBV5-3 TGTGCCAGCAGCTTGGAGAGCCGCACCGGGGAGCTGTTTTTT CASSLESRTGELFF
TRBJ1-5 15 NA NA TRBV7-9 TGTGCCAGCAGCCGGTCGGGACGGATGAATCAGCCCCAGCATTTT CASSRSGRMNQPQHF
TRBJ2-1 12 NA NA TRBV5-1 TGCGCCAGCGGCATAGGGTACAATGAGCAGTTCTTC CASGIGYNEQFF
TRBJ2-5 13 NA NA TRBV7-4 TGTGCCAGCAGCTTAGTTGGCGCTGAGACCCAGTACTTC CASSLVGAETQYF
TRBJ1-2 15 NA NA TRBV7-3 TGTGCCAGCAGCTTAGGCGGGGGAAGCGACTATGGCTACACCTTC CASSLGGGSDYGYTF
TRBJ1-2 15 NA many TRBV4-1 TGCGCCAGCAGCCAAGAGAGAAGTTCTTTCTATGGCTACACCTTC CASSQERSSFYGYTF